These 10 T cell receptor beta chains came from one sample sequenced in a study of cytomegalovirus exposure and HLA in healthy donors. Sequencing was performed with immunoSEQ multiplex PCR; in TCRdb, only in-frame clones are kept and a portion is missing. The table includes 110,000 to 150,000 clones, around 89% detected once. Sequencing input: PBMCs. All receptors derive from a woman aged 25 to 39 in good health and CMV-seropositive.

This clone was seen a single time. The chain is built from TRBV7-9 and TRBJ2-7; possible D gene TRBD1, 6 bases. The V end lost 2 bases, the J end lost 3 bases, and 17 bases lay between the germline ends. Germline CDR1 and CDR2: SEHNR and FQNEAQ (reference sequence). This CDR3 has 16 residues. The CDR3 region has the DNA TGTGCCAGCAGCTTACCCTCACAGGGCCTCGACTACGAGCAGTACTTC. Translating gives CASSLPSQGLDYEQYF. The entire variable domain, with the rest obtained from reference TRBV7-9 and TRBJ2-7, is as follows: DTGVSQNPRHKITKRGQNVTFRCDPISEHNRLYWYRQTLGQGPEFLTYFQNEAQLEKSRLLSDRFSAERPKGSFSTLEIQRTEQGDSAMYLCASSLPSQGLDYEQYFGPGTRLTVT.

CDR3 in DNA: TGCGCCAGCAGCTTGGACTTTGCCTACGAGCAGTACTTC. This sequence encodes CASSLDFAYEQYF. The chain carries TRBV5-1 and TRBJ2-7; D is undetermined. There are 13 residues in the CDR3. V was clipped by 0 bases and J by 2 bases, with 6 bases between them. Germline CDR1 reads SGHRS; CDR2 reads YFSETQ.

This clone turned up a few times. The genes are TRBV5-1 and TRBJ1-6; D perhaps matches TRBD1 (6 bases). This CDR3 has 16 amino acids. The germline gives CDR1 SGHRS, CDR2 YFSETQ. Trimming took off 3 bases at V and 0 bases at J, with 10 bases between the two ends. This CDR3 is CASSSQGSSYNSPLHF. The CDR3 bases are TGCGCCAGCAGCTCTCAGGGGAGCTCCTATAATTCACCCCTCCACTTT.

V gene TRBV7-9 combines with J gene TRBJ2-7; perhaps TRBD1 as D (5 bases). The CDR3 has 12 amino acids. V gave up 0 bases and J gave up 6 bases, with 6 bases separating them. Germline V gene data show CDR1 as SEHNR and CDR2 as FQNEAQ (reference sequence). Written as DNA, the CDR3 is TGTGCCAGCAGCTTAGCCCAGGGCGAGCAGTACTTC. Protein: CASSLAQGEQYF.

About this clone itself: The same CDR3 arises from other DNA sequences in this sample as well. The J gene is TRBJ2-2, the V gene TRBV5-1; TRBD1 matches 11 bases. The CDR3 sequence is 16 residues long. The germline gives CDR1 SGHRS, CDR2 YFSETQ. The junction had 3 bases not matched to a gene; V was cut back by 0 bases and J by 5 bases. CDR3 nucleotides: TGCGCCAGCAGCTTGGCCGGGACAGGGGGGACCGGGGAGCTGTTTTTT. It yields the protein CASSLAGTGGTGELFF.

The chain uses TRBV5-4 and TRBJ1-1, with D unclear. The germline V and J ends were trimmed by 6 bases and 1 base, with 10 bases remaining between them. Germline loops: CDR1 SGHNT, CDR2 YYREEE (reference sequence). The CDR3 has 13 amino acids. The CDR3: CASNSGPNTEAFF. CDR3 DNA sequence: TGTGCCAGCAACTCTGGTCCGAACACTGAAGCTTTCTTT.

The genes are TRBV28 and TRBJ1-2; D unresolved. The CDR3 extends over 14 amino acids. The V gene lost 3 bases and the J gene lost 4 bases, with 12 bases spanning the gap. Germline-derived CDR1 and CDR2 are MDHEN and SYDVKM. The CDR3 nucleotides read TGTGCCAGCAGTTTTTCAACCAAGCTCTATGGCTACACCTTC. As protein: CASSFSTKLYGYTF.

This clone was observed a handful of times. One junction end does not reproduce the germline sequence, and a read error may be involved. The rearrangement links TRBV2 to TRBJ2-1; 7 bases agree with TRBD2. This CDR3 is 11 amino acids long. Germline V gene data show CDR1 as SNHLY and CDR2 as FYNNEI. CDR3 amino acids: CASSDSGSGVF. CDR3 nucleotides: TGTGCCAGCAGCGATAGCGGGTCCGGGGTCTTC.

The chain uses TRBV4-2 and TRBJ2-1; TRBD2 might be the D (6 bases). This CDR3 is 13 amino acids long. V lost 0 bases to trimming and J lost 9 bases, with 9 bases between them. Per germline, CDR1 LGHNA and CDR2 YNFKEQ. CDR3 sequence: CASSQDAAGEQFF. CDR3 nucleotide sequence: TGTGCCAGCAGCCAAGATGCAGCGGGTGAGCAGTTCTTC.

The rearrangement links TRBV10-1 to TRBJ2-3; maybe TRBD2 (6 bases). Germline V gene data show CDR1 as WNHNN and CDR2 as SYGVQD (reference sequence). Trimming removed 3 bases at V and 7 bases at J, with 17 bases between. CDR3 size: 15 residues. The CDR3 bases are TGCGCCAGCAGTGACCGGGACGGGGGAGGATATACGCAGTATTTT. Its protein is CASSDRDGGGYTQYF.